These T cell receptor beta chains were read from a single sample in a study of T cell repertoires in cytomegalovirus infection. TCRdb redid the calling of the reads with MiXCR, one entry per CDR3 protein. The sample lists 800,000 to 950,000 distinct CDR3 sequences, around a third occurring once. No antigens are known for them. The input for sequencing was cultured CD8+ T cells from PBMCs, taken from culture after CMV antigen stimulation. These receptors originate from a human donor in good health (CMV status not recorded). Some clones in this sample may be carry-over from other donors' samples. CDR3s include the opening cysteine and the closing phenylalanine or tryptophan. A D gene is named only where the DNA matches it firmly. Clone size is shown for a subset of rows, as once, few, many or a class of expanded clone.

DNA	CDR3	D	size	V	J
TGTGCCAGCAGAGCGACAGGAAATGAGCAGTTCTTC	CASRATGNEQFF	-	-	TRBV11-1	TRBJ2-1
TGTGCCAGCAGCGGAGACAGGGAGTCGACGAACACTGAAGCTTTCTTT	CASSGDRESTNTEAFF	TRBD1	few	TRBV6-6	TRBJ1-1
TGTGCCATCAGTGGCTTGGACAGATACACCACCGGGGAGCTGTTTTTT	CAISGLDRYTTGELFF	-	few	TRBV10-3	TRBJ2-2
TGTGCCTCCGGGACAGGGCCAGATACGCAGTATTTT	CASGTGPDTQYF	TRBD1	-	TRBV27	TRBJ2-3
-	CTSSSSDISMGEAFF	-	-	TRBV6-6	TRBJ1-1
TGTGCCAGCAGGACAGGGGGCTACGAGCAGTACTTC	CASRTGGYEQYF	TRBD1	many	TRBV6-5	TRBJ2-7
TGCAGTGCTAGAGATATGGAGAACACTGAAGCTTTCTTT	CSARDMENTEAFF	-	-	TRBV20-1	TRBJ1-1
TGTGCCAGCAGAGTAACCACAGGGGGGAAGACTGAAGCTTTCTTT	CASRVTTGGKTEAFF	TRBD1	-	TRBV6-5	TRBJ1-1
TGCAGTGCTAGAGATTTTCAGGGACAGGCACCGTCCTATGAGCAGTTCTTC	CSARDFQGQAPSYEQFF	TRBD1	-	TRBV20-1	TRBJ2-1
TGTGCCAGCAGTTACAACCCGGGGGCACTTACTCTTTTCTCCTACAATGAGCAGTTCTTC	CASSYNPGALTLFSYNEQFF	-	-	TRBV6-2/TRBV6-3	TRBJ2-1
TGCAGTGCCGGTACCGAGGGGCGGGGGGGCACAGATACGCAGTATTTT	CSAGTEGRGGTDTQYF	TRBD2	-	TRBV20-1	TRBJ2-3
TGTGCCAGCTGGACATTAATAGCTTTTCCCCCTACTTCTAGCACAGATACGCAGTATTTT	CASWTLIAFPPTSSTDTQYF	-	-	TRBV27	TRBJ2-3
TGTGCCAGCGACGCGATTCATGAGGGCCCCTACTATGGCTACACCTTC	CASDAIHEGPYYGYTF	-	-	TRBV7-6	TRBJ1-2
TGTGCCAGCAGCCCCCCGTTGGCCCTGGTCGGAGAGACCCAGTACTTC	CASSPPLALVGETQYF	-	-	TRBV11-2	TRBJ2-5
TGTGCCAGCAGTTCGGGGTGGGCTGAAGCTTTCTTT	CASSSGWAEAFF	-	-	TRBV7-6	TRBJ1-1
TGTGCCAGCAGTGAATACCAGTACACCGGGGAGCTGTTTTTT	CASSEYQYTGELFF	-	-	TRBV6-1	TRBJ2-2
TGTGCCAGCAGTTACTCAGGGACTCCTGGAAACACCATATATTTT	CASSYSGTPGNTIYF	-	-	TRBV6-5	TRBJ1-3
TGCAGCATACAGGGTATGAACACTGAAGCTTTCTTT	CSIQGMNTEAFF	-	-	TRBV29-1	TRBJ1-1
TGCGCCAGCAGCCAGAAAAACACCGGGGAGCTGTTTTTT	CASSQKNTGELFF	-	few	TRBV4-1	TRBJ2-2
TGCAGTGCTAGAGACGGGACCGCGGGGGGCTCCTACAATGAGCAGTTCTTC	CSARDGTAGGSYNEQFF	TRBD2	-	TRBV20-1	TRBJ2-1
TGTGCCAGCAGCCAAGATCTGGTGGGGACAGGGACGGTGTACGAGCAGTACTTC	CASSQDLVGTGTVYEQYF	TRBD1	-	TRBV14	TRBJ2-7
TGTGCCAGCAGTCGGGATTTTGACAGGCGGTACACTGAAGCTTTCTTT	CASSRDFDRRYTEAFF	-	-	TRBV27	TRBJ1-1
TGCGCCAGCAGCTTCCTCGGGAAGGGCCCTCGACCTTCCACAGATACGCAGTATTTT	CASSFLGKGPRPSTDTQYF	-	-	TRBV5-1	TRBJ2-3
TGTGCCAGCAGGATCGACAGGGGGCGACCCTTCTCTGGAAACACCATATATTTT	CASRIDRGRPFSGNTIYF	TRBD1	-	TRBV12-3/TRBV12-4	TRBJ1-3
TGTGCCAGCAGCTTCCTTGGCGGGGAAACCGGGGAGCTGTTTTTT	CASSFLGGETGELFF	-	-	TRBV5-4	TRBJ2-2
TGCGCCAGCAAACCCCTAGCGGAGGGCCAAGAGACCCAGTACTTC	CASKPLAEGQETQYF	TRBD2	-	TRBV5-1	TRBJ2-5
TGTGCCAGCAGTTTGTGGGGGTTCACTGAAGCTTTCTTT	CASSLWGFTEAFF	-	few	TRBV12-3/TRBV12-4	TRBJ1-1
TGTGCCAGCAGCTTAGTGGGGGGAGGGGTCAATGAGCAGTTCTTC	CASSLVGGGVNEQFF	TRBD2	-	TRBV7-6	TRBJ2-1
TGTGCCAGCAGCGTAGGGTGGCAAATGACCGGGGAGCTGTTTTTT	CASSVGWQMTGELFF	-	-	TRBV9	TRBJ2-2
TGTGCCAGCAGTTTACCCCCTGGACTAGCGGGGGCGATCACAGATACGCAGTATTTT	CASSLPPGLAGAITDTQYF	TRBD2	-	TRBV27	TRBJ2-3
TGTGCCAGCAGTGGGGGGGGGCAGCTCACTGAAGCTTTCTTT	CASSGGGQLTEAFF	-	-	TRBV6-6	TRBJ1-1
TGTGCCAGCAGCGTAGAATCGAAGTCCGTGGGCTACACCTTC	CASSVESKSVGYTF	-	few	TRBV9	TRBJ1-2
TGTGCCAGCAGCGCCCAGACGGGTTATAGTCATCAGCCCCAGCATTTT	CASSAQTGYSHQPQHF	-	-	TRBV5-6	TRBJ1-5
TGTGCCAGCAGCAAGGACAGAAACTATGAAGGGGGCTATGGCTACACCTTC	CASSKDRNYEGGYGYTF	-	many	TRBV7-8	TRBJ1-2
TGTGCCACCGTCCTAGCGGGGCAGGATGAGCAGTTCTTC	CATVLAGQDEQFF	TRBD2	-	TRBV12-3/TRBV12-4	TRBJ2-1
TGTGCCAGCAGTCCGTGGACTAGCGGGAGCCTCAAAGATACGCAGTATTTT	CASSPWTSGSLKDTQYF	TRBD2	once	TRBV27	TRBJ2-3
TGTGCCAGCAACGTGGGGAAATCTCGCTTCGAGGGAGCTTTCTTT	CASNVGKSRFEGAFF	-	-	TRBV7-2	TRBJ1-1
TGTGCCAGCAGCCCGGGGGGGCTTGGCAAAAATCAGCCCCAGCATTTT	CASSPGGLGKNQPQHF	-	few	TRBV12-3/TRBV12-4	TRBJ1-5
TGTGCCAGCAGCCCCGTACTTCAGGGAGGCACTGAAGCTTTCTTT	CASSPVLQGGTEAFF	-	few	TRBV6-6	TRBJ1-1
TGCGCCAGCAGTCCTGGACCTCCGGAGACCCAGTACTTC	CASSPGPPETQYF	-	-	TRBV4-1	TRBJ2-5